The source of this T cell receptor (beta chain) is a study of T cell responses to AZD1222 COVID-19 vaccine. Study-wide results and limits: A rise in Spike-specific TCR breadth and depth followed two AZD1222 doses. Among the donors, most were white British and more were female, and clonal diversity was possibly underestimated.

TCRdb's table, derived via immunoSEQ multiplex PCR, lists solely in-frame clones and lacks some. This table has fewer than 90,000 clones, roughly 90% appearing once. To note about this clone: Its antigen is still unknown.

Trimming at V came to 1 base and at J to 7 bases, leaving 13 bases not matched to a gene. CDR3 size: 17 residues. CDR1 is SGHAT, CDR2 FQNNGV, per germline. The V call is TRBV11-2, the J call TRBJ2-7; 10 bases are shared with TRBD1. The origin of this receptor is an adult in good health. The starting material was peripheral blood, obtained on day 0 of AZD1222 vaccination. CDR3 in amino acids: CASSLGGQGIIRGEQYV. The CDR3 coding sequence is TGTGCCAGCAGCTTAGGGGGACAGGGGATCATCAGAGGGGAGCAGTACGTC.